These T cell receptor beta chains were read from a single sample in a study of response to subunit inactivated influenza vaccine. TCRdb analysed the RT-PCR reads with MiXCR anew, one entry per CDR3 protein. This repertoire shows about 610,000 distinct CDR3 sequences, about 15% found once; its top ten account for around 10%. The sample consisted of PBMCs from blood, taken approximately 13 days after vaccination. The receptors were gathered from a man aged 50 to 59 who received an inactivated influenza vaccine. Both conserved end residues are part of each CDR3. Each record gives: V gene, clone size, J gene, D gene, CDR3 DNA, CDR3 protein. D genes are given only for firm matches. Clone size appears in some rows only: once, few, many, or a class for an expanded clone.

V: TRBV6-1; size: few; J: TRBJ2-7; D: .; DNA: TGTGCCAGCAGGAACCGGGACCGCCTAGATCGGGGCTCCTACGAGCAGTACTTC; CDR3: CASRNRDRLDRGSYEQYF
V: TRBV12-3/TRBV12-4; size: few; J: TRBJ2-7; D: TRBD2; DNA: TGTGCCAGCAGGAACGGGGCGGGGGAGTCCTACGAGCAGTACTTC; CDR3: CASRNGAGESYEQYF
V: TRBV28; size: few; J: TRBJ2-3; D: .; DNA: TGTGCCAGCAGTCCCCGGGCAGGGGCAGATACGCAGTATTTT; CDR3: CASSPRAGADTQYF
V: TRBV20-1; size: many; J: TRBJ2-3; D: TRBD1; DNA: TGCAGAGCACACCGGGACAGGGCACCAGATACGCAGTATTTT; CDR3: CRAHRDRAPDTQYF
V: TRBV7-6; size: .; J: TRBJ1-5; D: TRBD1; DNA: TGTGCCAGCAGCCAGGGACAGGGGGAAGGGCCCCAGCATTTT; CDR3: CASSQGQGEGPQHF
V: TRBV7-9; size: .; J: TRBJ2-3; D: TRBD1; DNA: TGTGCCAGCAGCTTATCGGGGACAGGGGCAGATACGCAGTATTTT; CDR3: CASSLSGTGADTQYF
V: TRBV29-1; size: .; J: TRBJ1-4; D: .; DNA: TGCAGCGTTGGTAGGGGGATTGGCGAAAAACTGTTTTTT; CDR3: CSVGRGIGEKLFF
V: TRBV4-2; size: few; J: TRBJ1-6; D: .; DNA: TGTGCCAGCAGCCTCCAGGGGCGGGACGGACCCCTCCACTTT; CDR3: CASSLQGRDGPLHF
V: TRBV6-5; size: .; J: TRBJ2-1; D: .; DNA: TGTACTTCCGGGGGCCGGTACAATGAGCAGTTCTTC; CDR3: CTSGGRYNEQFF
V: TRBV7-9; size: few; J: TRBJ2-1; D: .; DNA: TGTGCCAGCAGCGAGCCCTTCGAAAGGCAGTTCTTC; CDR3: CASSEPFERQFF
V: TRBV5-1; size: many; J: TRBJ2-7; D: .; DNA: TGCGCCAGCAGCTTGACGGGAACGACCTACGAGCAGTACTTC; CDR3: CASSLTGTTYEQYF
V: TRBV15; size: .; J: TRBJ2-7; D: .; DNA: TGTGCCACCAGCCGGGGGCGGGGAGTTTACGGCTACGAGCAGTACTTC; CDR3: CATSRGRGVYGYEQYF
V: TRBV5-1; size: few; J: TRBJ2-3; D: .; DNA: TGCGCCAGCAGCTACGGGACATCAGATACGCAGTATTTT; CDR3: CASSYGTSDTQYF
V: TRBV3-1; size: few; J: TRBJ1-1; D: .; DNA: TGTGCCAGCAGCCCATTCCGGGAGGGACGAGCTTTCTTT; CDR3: CASSPFREGRAFF
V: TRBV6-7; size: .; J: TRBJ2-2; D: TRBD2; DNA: TGTGCCAGCTTTCGTTGGCGGGAGCACTACACCGGGGAGCTGTTTTTT; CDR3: CASFRWREHYTGELFF
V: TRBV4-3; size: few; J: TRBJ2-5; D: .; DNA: TGCGCCAGCAGCCGTAATGCACAAGAGACCCAGTACTTC; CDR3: CASSRNAQETQYF
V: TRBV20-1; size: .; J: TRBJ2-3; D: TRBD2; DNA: TGCAGTGTCCTAGCGGGGGCACCGTATTTT; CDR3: CSVLAGAPYF
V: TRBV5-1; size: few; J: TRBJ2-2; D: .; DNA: TGCGCCAGCAGCTTGGGGCTCAGGTCCGGGGAGCTGTTTTTT; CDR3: CASSLGLRSGELFF
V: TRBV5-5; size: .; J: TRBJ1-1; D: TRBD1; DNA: TGTGCCAGCAGCTGGGGACAGTGGGGGAACACTGAAGCTTTCTTT; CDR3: CASSWGQWGNTEAFF
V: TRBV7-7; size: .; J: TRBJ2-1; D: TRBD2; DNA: TGTGCTAGCAGCCGGGGACTAGCGGGGGGCTCCTACAATGAGCAGTTCTTC; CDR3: CASSRGLAGGSYNEQFF
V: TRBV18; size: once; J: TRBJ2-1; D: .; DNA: TGTGCCAGCTCACCAGTACCTAGATACAATGAGCAGTTCTTC; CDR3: CASSPVPRYNEQFF
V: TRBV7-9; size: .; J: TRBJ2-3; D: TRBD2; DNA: TGTGCCAGCAGCTTTCGACTAGCGGGAATGGATACGCAGTATTTT; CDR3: CASSFRLAGMDTQYF
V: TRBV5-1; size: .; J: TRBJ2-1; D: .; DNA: TGCGCCAGCAGCTTGGCGGGGGCGCGCGATGAGCAGTTCTTC; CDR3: CASSLAGARDEQFF
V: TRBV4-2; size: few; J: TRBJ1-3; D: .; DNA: TGTGCCAGCAGCCAAGAGGGGCCATCAGGGGCGGGAAACACCATATATTTT; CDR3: CASSQEGPSGAGNTIYF
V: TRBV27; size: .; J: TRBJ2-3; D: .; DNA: TGTGCCAGCAGTCCCACGACCTATTCAGATACGCAGTATTTT; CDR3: CASSPTTYSDTQYF
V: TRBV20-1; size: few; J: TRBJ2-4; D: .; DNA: TGCAGTGCTAGAGATCGTTTAAGAGGGAGCAAAAACATTCAGTACTTC; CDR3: CSARDRLRGSKNIQYF
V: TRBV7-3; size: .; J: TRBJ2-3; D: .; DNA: TGTGCCAGCAGCTCAACAGGGAGTAGGGCAGATACGCAGTATTTT; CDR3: CASSSTGSRADTQYF
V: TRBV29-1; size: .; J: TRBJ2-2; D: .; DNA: TGCAGCGTTGAAGCCAACACCGGGGAGCTGTTTTTT; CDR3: CSVEANTGELFF
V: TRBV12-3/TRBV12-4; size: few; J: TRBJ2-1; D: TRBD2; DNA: TGTGCCAGCAGTATAAGCGGGAGGGTCTACAATGAGCAGTTCTTC; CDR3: CASSISGRVYNEQFF
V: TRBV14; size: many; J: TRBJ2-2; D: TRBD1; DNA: TGTGCCAGCAGCCAAGGCGGGACAGGGCTTTACACCGGGGAGCTGTTTTTT; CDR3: CASSQGGTGLYTGELFF
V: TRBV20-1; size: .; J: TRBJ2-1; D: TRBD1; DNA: TGCAGTGCTAGAGGTCGACAGGGGGCAAGGAATGAGCAGTTCTTC; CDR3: CSARGRQGARNEQFF
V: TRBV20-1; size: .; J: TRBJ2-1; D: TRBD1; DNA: TGCAGTGCTACACCGGGACAGGGTATCTCCTATGAGCAGTTCTTC; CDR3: CSATPGQGISYEQFF
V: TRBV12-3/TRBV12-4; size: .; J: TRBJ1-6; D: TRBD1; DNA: TGTGCCAGCAGTTTTACAGGGGTCCATTCACCCCTCCACTTT; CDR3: CASSFTGVHSPLHF
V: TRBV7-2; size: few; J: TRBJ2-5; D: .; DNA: TGTGCCAGCAGCTCTATACGGGCCATCCGGTGCTTC; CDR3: CASSSIRAIRCF
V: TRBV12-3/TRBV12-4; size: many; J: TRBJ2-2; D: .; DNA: TGTGCCAGCAGTGCCCAGTTAGCGCGAAACACCGGGGAGCTGTTTTTT; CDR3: CASSAQLARNTGELFF
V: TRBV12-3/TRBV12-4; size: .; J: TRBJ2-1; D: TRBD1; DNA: TGTGCCAGCAGTCCTGGGACAGTGGGTGAGCAGTTCTTC; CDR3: CASSPGTVGEQFF
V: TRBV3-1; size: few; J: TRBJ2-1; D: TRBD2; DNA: TGTGCCAGCAGCCAAGATGGGGGGGTCAGGGAGCAGTTCTTC; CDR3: CASSQDGGVREQFF
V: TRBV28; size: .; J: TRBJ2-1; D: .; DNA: TGTGCCAGCACCGACCCCGGCGCCGTGAATGAGCAGTTCTTC; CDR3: CASTDPGAVNEQFF
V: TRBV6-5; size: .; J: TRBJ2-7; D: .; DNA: TGTGCCAGCAGGGGGCCGATCTACGAGCAGTACTTC; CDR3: CASRGPIYEQYF
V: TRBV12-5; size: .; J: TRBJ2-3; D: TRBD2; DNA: TGTGCTAGTGGTCCTAGCGGGGGGGGAGATACGCAGTATTTT; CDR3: CASGPSGGGDTQYF